These 6 T cell receptor beta chains were all obtained from the same sample, sequenced in a study of T cells in women clearing cervical HPV infection. Profiled with immunoSEQ multiplex PCR; TCRdb holds only in-frame clones, not every one. This sample lists some 41,000 clones; its ten largest clones have less than 8.5%. Sequencing input: blood buffy coat. These receptors came from a woman aged 18 to 75 with a cervical HPV16 infection that either progressed to CIN3+ or cleared (not recorded which).

As for this clone: The read ends 3 residues early relative to the CDR3; the germline J gene fills the gap. This sequence joins TRBV20-1 and TRBJ2-7; 10 bases are shared with TRBD2. This CDR3 has 15 amino acids. Germline V gives CDR1 DFQATT, CDR2 SNEGSKA (reference sequence). The trim removed 4 bases at V and 3 bases at J, leaving 9 bases unmatched. The covered CDR3 bases are TGCAGTGCTAAACTAGCGGGAAAGCTACTCTACGAG. This codes for CSAKLAGKLLYE. The CDR3 reads in full as CSAKLAGKLLYEQYF.

A note on this clone: The read finishes 3 residues shy of the CDR3 end, and the germline J gene is used to complete it. This chain uses TRBV20-1 with TRBJ2-7; TRBD2 agrees at 11 bases. The J segment lost 3 bases and the V segment lost 2 bases, leaving 6 bases of the junction unmatched. The CDR3 covers 15 residues. The germline V gene has CDR1 DFQATT and CDR2 SNEGSKA (reference sequence). Incomplete CDR3 DNA: TGCAGTGCTAGATCCCGACTAGCGGGATACTACGAG. It codes for CSARSRLAGYYE. The full CDR3 reads CSARSRLAGYYEQYF.

A note on this clone: The sequenced fragment ends 3 residues before the CDR3 boundary, so the rest is inferred from the germline J gene. V gene TRBV6-1 combines with J gene TRBJ2-1, with TRBD1 matching over 7 bases. There are 15 residues in the CDR3. V lost 4 bases to trimming and J lost 6 bases; unmatched junction nucleotides: 9. In germline, CDR1 is MNHNS, CDR2 SASEGT. This CDR3 reads CASSVKGAKVNEQFF. Partial CDR3 DNA: TGTGCCAGCAGTGTTAAGGGGGCGAAGGTCAATGAG.

Concerning this clone: The read ends 3 residues before the CDR3 terminus; that terminus is restored from the germline J gene. J is TRBJ1-1 and V is TRBV20-1, with D perhaps TRBD1 (6 bases). The germline V gene encodes CDR1 DFQATT and CDR2 SNEGSKA (reference sequence). The CDR3 is 13 residues long. V was pared by 5 bases and J by 3 bases, with 13 bases between. The CDR3 spells CSAPDRLDTEAFF. The CDR3 bases that were read are TGCAGTGCTCCGGACAGACTGGACACTGAA.

A note on this clone: The CDR3 is cut off 3 residues early in the read; its end comes from the germline J gene. This chain links TRBV2 with TRBJ2-3; D possibly corresponds to TRBD2 (6 bases). V was shortened by 4 bases and J by 0 bases, with 17 bases between the two germline ends. CDR3 length: 17 amino acids. Germline V gene data show CDR1 as SNHLY and CDR2 as FYNNEI. The CDR3 bases that were read are TGTGCCAGCAGTGTTGGGCTAGCGTTAGCTAGCACAGATACG. It specifies CASSVGLALASTDT. From start to end, the CDR3 is CASSVGLALASTDTQYF.

The sequenced CDR3 bases are TGCAGCGTTGGGACAGGGGGTATCGATGGC. It yields the protein CSVGTGGIDG. The whole CDR3 sequence reads CSVGTGGIDGYTF. The chain carries TRBV29-1 and TRBJ1-2; TRBD1 matches at 10 bases. Read sequence stops 3 residues before the CDR3 end, and the germline J gene provides the missing end. The germline gives CDR1 SQVTM, CDR2 ANQGSEA. The CDR3 sequence is 13 residues long. V shed 4 bases, J shed 6 bases, and the junction held 5 bases outside the gene matches.